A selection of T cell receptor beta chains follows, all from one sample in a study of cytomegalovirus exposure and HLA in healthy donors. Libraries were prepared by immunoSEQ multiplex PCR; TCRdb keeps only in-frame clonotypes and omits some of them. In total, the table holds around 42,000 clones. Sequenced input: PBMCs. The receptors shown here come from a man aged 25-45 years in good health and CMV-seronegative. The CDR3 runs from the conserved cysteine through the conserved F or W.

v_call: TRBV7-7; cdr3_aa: CASRPTAGTGELFF
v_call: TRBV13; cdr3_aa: CASSFRFRGRETQYF
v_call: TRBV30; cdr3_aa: CAWSKGATEAFF
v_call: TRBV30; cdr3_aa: CAWIGRERQFF
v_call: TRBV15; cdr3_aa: CATSRDRQKETQYF
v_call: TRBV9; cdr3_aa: CASSVSSGNSYNEQFF
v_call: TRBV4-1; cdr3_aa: CASSPEREKAEAFF
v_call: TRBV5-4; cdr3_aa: CASSSPGQPQHF
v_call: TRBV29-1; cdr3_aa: CSVEGKTGDYEQYF
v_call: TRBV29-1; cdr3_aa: CSSRTGTETQYF
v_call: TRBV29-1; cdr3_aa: CSVEAQGAMNEQFF
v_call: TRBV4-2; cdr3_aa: CASSQELVGTDTQYF
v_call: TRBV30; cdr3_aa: CAWSVWGDPNSPLHF
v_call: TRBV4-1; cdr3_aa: CASSQGLTSRETQYF
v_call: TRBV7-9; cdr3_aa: CASSPTAGDLMKKLFF
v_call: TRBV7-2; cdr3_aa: CASSLSPTGLVTQYF
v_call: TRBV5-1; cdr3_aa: CASSPFRDRGLQVTEAFF
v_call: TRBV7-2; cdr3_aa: CASTLLPGTSGRDEQFF
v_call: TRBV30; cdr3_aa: CAWGSGRGAGETQYF
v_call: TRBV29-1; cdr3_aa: CSAVVRSYEQYF
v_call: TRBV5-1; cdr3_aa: CASSLGSGNPLGEQYF
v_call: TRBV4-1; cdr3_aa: CASSQPSSGLRKTEAFF
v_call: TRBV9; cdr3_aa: CASSVGRGSGRSSYNEQFF
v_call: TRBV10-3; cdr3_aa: CAISEPGLAGGHEQYF
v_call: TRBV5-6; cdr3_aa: CASRARAILAYEQYF
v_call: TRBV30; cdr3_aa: CAWSFTGLEAFF
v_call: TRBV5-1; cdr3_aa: CASSVTGTNEKLFF
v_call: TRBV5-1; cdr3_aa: CATSPSPSQANYGYTF
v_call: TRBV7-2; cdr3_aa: CASSQSNNEQFF
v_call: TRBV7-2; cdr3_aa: CASSNSGPSSYEQYF